Detailed here is one T cell receptor (beta chain). The antigen is unknown. This sample is part of a study of T cells in Graves' hyperthyroidism and ophthalmopathy. The overall study: The blood sample was taken at first diagnosis, before treatment began.

Amplified regions were TCR beta CDR3 sequences from RNA transcripts. The HTBI primer set was used in a first-round RT-PCR of the TCR CDR3. TCRdb called the multiplex PCR reads again in MiXCR, with one record for every CDR3 protein. The table has 500,000 to 650,000 distinct CDR3 sequences, 14% seen once. The CDR3 runs to 16 residues. CDR1 LGHDT and CDR2 YNNKEL come from the germline V gene (reference sequence). V shed 4 bases and J 6 bases; nucleotides not matched to a gene: 8. Study findings and constraints: Model-based prediction identified ophthalmopathy a median approximately 6.2 months prior to its onset.

This chain links TRBV3-1 with TRBJ2-3; 12 positions agree with TRBD2. The sequence came from a woman aged 40 to 50 with Graves' hyperthyroidism. The sequenced sample was blood. The CDR3 loop is CASSPNPGTSGDTQYF. CDR3 in DNA: TGTGCCAGCAGCCCGAACCCCGGGACTAGCGGGGATACGCAGTATTTT.